The rows below give T cell receptor beta chains drawn from one sample of a study of spatial heterogeneity in lung cancer. Each CDR3 protein is one row after TCRdb ran MiXCR on the 5' RACE reads. The table has around 47,000 distinct CDR3 sequences, roughly 8.1% seen once. Source: PBMCs, taken at follow-up. These receptors were collected from a female donor with early-stage non-small cell lung cancer. Both conserved end residues are part of each CDR3. The D gene is left open where the match is weak. Not all rows give a size; the values are once, few, many and, for expanded clones, a class.

j_call clone_size v_call d_call cdr3_aa cdr3_nt
TRBJ2-7 . TRBV3-1 . CASSRVGVSYEQYF TGTGCCAGCAGCCGGGTCGGGGTTTCCTACGAGCAGTACTTC
TRBJ1-2 many TRBV29-1 . CSVEFRVGGYTF TGCAGCGTTGAATTCCGGGTCGGCGGCTACACCTTC
TRBJ2-1 many TRBV29-1 TRBD1 CSVRGQGDNEQFF TGCAGCGTCCGGGGACAGGGAGACAATGAGCAGTTCTTC
TRBJ2-5 few TRBV20-1 . CSASVLAEETQYF TGCAGTGCTAGCGTCTTGGCCGAAGAGACCCAGTACTTC
TRBJ2-7 many TRBV4-3 . CASSQDLPGPREQYF TGCGCCAGCAGCCAAGATCTCCCAGGCCCACGGGAGCAGTACTTC
TRBJ2-3 many TRBV5-1 . CASSLASGGVDTQYF TGCGCCAGCAGCTTGGCTAGTGGGGGTGTGGATACGCAGTATTTT
TRBJ1-1 many TRBV5-5 . CASSLAGSTEAFF TGTGCCAGCAGCTTGGCGGGGAGCACTGAAGCTTTCTTT
TRBJ2-3 many TRBV15 . CATSRDRWEQYF TGTGCCACCAGCAGAGATAGGTGGGAGCAGTATTTT
TRBJ2-2 . TRBV3-1 TRBD2 CASSRSGGSTGELFF TGTGCCAGCAGCCGGTCGGGGGGAAGCACCGGGGAGCTGTTTTTT
TRBJ1-1 many TRBV7-9 . CASSFRLDSPNTEAFF TGTGCCAGCAGCTTCCGTTTGGACAGCCCAAACACTGAAGCTTTCTTT
TRBJ1-6 many TRBV7-2 TRBD1 CASSSSYGQGESPLHF TGTGCCAGCAGCTCATCCTACGGGCAGGGGGAGTCACCCCTCCACTTT
TRBJ2-3 many TRBV5-4 TRBD1 CASSLPGQGADTQYF TGTGCCAGCAGCTTACCGGGACAGGGGGCAGATACGCAGTATTTT
TRBJ2-7 many TRBV11-2 . CASGFISGTALSYEQYF TGTGCCAGCGGGTTCATTTCCGGGACCGCATTATCCTACGAGCAGTACTTC
TRBJ1-6 . TRBV12-3/TRBV12-4 . CASSLSGPNSPLHF TGTGCCAGCAGTTTGTCGGGGCCAAATTCACCCCTCCACTTT
TRBJ2-3 . TRBV19 . CASSPVGSTDTQYF TGTGCCAGTAGTCCCGTGGGTAGCACAGATACGCAGTATTTT
TRBJ2-3 few TRBV5-1 . CASSPATGRSTDTQYF TGCGCCAGCAGCCCGGCCACAGGGCGATCCACAGATACGCAGTATTTT
TRBJ2-5 many TRBV10-3 . CAISGYQEETQYF TGTGCCATCAGTGGTTACCAGGAGGAGACCCAGTACTTC
TRBJ2-3 few TRBV10-2 TRBD1 CASRTGGTDTQYF TGCGCCAGCAGGACAGGGGGCACAGATACGCAGTATTTT
TRBJ1-1 many TRBV20-1 . CSARVSSGNTEAFF TGCAGTGCTAGAGTGTCTTCAGGGAACACTGAAGCTTTCTTT
TRBJ1-5 many TRBV12-3/TRBV12-4 . CASTPSGSNQPQHF TGTGCCAGCACCCCGTCTGGGAGCAATCAGCCCCAGCATTTT
TRBJ1-5 many TRBV4-1 . CASSHRGGRENQPQHF TGCGCCAGCAGCCACAGGGGAGGCAGGGAGAATCAGCCCCAGCATTTT
TRBJ1-2 few TRBV5-1 . CASSLGANRRYTF TGCGCCAGCAGCTTGGGGGCAAACCGACGCTACACCTTC
TRBJ2-4 many TRBV7-2 . CASSSTWENIQYF TGTGCCAGCAGCTCAACATGGGAAAACATTCAGTACTTC
TRBJ1-5 few TRBV29-1 . CSVGGGNQPQHF TGCAGCGTTGGTGGGGGCAATCAGCCCCAGCATTTT
TRBJ2-3 . TRBV5-1 TRBD1 CASSSRQGADTQYF TGCGCCAGCAGCTCCCGACAGGGTGCAGATACGCAGTATTTT
TRBJ2-7 few TRBV12-3/TRBV12-4 . CASSLARAGGRYEQYF TGTGCCAGCAGTTTAGCAAGGGCAGGGGGGCGGTACGAGCAGTACTTC
TRBJ2-7 many TRBV6-1 . CASRGHFYEQYF TGTGCCAGCAGAGGACATTTCTACGAGCAGTACTTC
TRBJ2-1 many TRBV5-1 TRBD1 CASSLNRGRNEQFF TGCGCCAGCAGCTTGAACAGGGGTAGGAATGAGCAGTTCTTC
TRBJ2-5 many TRBV7-9 . CASSPKGGQETQYF TGTGCCAGCAGCCCAAAGGGGGGACAAGAGACCCAGTACTTC
TRBJ1-2 . TRBV19 TRBD1 CARLDRGGYGYTF TGTGCCAGACTTGACAGGGGAGGCTATGGCTACACCTTC
TRBJ2-3 few TRBV4-3 TRBD2 CASSQGQLTSSATDTQYF TGCGCCAGCAGCCAGGGCCAACTGACTAGCAGCGCCACAGATACGCAGTATTTT
TRBJ2-7 many TRBV20-1 . CSAIRQATYEQYF TGCAGTGCTATCCGACAGGCCACCTACGAGCAGTACTTC
TRBJ2-2 . TRBV5-1 . CASSLNPSGNTGELFF TGCGCCAGCAGCTTGAACCCCTCCGGGAACACCGGGGAGCTGTTTTTT
TRBJ2-1 few TRBV7-6 TRBD2 CVSSLGRGGAREQFF TGTGTCAGCAGCTTAGGGCGCGGGGGGGCAAGGGAGCAGTTCTTC
TRBJ2-7 . TRBV25-1 TRBD1 CASSEFTRQGDYEQYF TGTGCCAGCAGTGAATTTACTAGACAGGGGGATTACGAGCAGTACTTC
TRBJ1-5 many TRBV6-5 . CASSYGREQPQHF TGTGCCAGCAGTTACGGCAGGGAACAGCCCCAGCATTTT
TRBJ2-1 few TRBV12-3/TRBV12-4 . CASREKDWGEQFF TGTGCCAGCAGGGAAAAGGATTGGGGCGAGCAGTTCTTC
TRBJ2-6 . TRBV19 TRBD1 CASTLRGFGQGAPGANVLTF TGTGCCAGTACCCTAAGGGGTTTCGGACAGGGGGCGCCTGGGGCCAACGTCCTGACTTTC
TRBJ2-1 many TRBV7-2 TRBD2 CASRVGMESAGGLNNEQFF TGTGCCAGCAGGGTTGGAATGGAATCAGCGGGGGGCCTTAACAATGAGCAGTTCTTC
TRBJ2-7 many TRBV5-1 TRBD2 CASSLTSGGTSGEQYF TGCGCCAGCAGCTTGACTAGCGGGGGTACATCGGGGGAGCAGTACTTC
TRBJ1-1 few TRBV7-9 . CASSSQVGTEAFF TGTGCCAGCAGCTCCCAGGTCGGCACTGAAGCTTTCTTT
TRBJ1-5 few TRBV28 . CASKGAEAGNQPQHF TGTGCCAGCAAAGGGGCGGAAGCGGGGAATCAGCCCCAGCATTTT
TRBJ2-5 few TRBV7-2 TRBD2 CASSSGGAGGKTQYF TGTGCCAGCAGCTCCGGCGGAGCGGGGGGTAAGACCCAGTACTTC
TRBJ1-5 . TRBV19 . CASKRDGDQPQHF TGTGCCAGTAAAAGGGACGGTGATCAGCCCCAGCATTTT
TRBJ2-5 . TRBV20-1 TRBD2 CSAIGTSGGQETQYF TGCAGTGCTATTGGGACTAGCGGGGGACAAGAGACCCAGTACTTC
TRBJ1-2 many TRBV18 . CASSPPGSIYPGTDGYTF TGTGCCAGCTCACCACCGGGTAGTATATATCCAGGGACGGATGGCTACACCTTC
TRBJ1-2 many TRBV7-9 . CASSLLTGPGGYTF TGTGCCAGCAGCCTCCTGACAGGCCCCGGTGGCTACACCTTC
TRBJ2-7 . TRBV9 . CASSNREDYEQYF TGTGCCAGCAGCAACCGGGAAGACTACGAGCAGTACTTC
TRBJ2-5 medium-sized TRBV5-6 TRBD2 CASSPTSGGETQYF TGTGCCAGCAGCCCGACTAGCGGGGGAGAGACCCAGTACTTC
TRBJ2-1 many TRBV7-2 . CASSLARVTNEQFF TGTGCCAGCAGCTTAGCCAGGGTTACGAATGAGCAGTTCTTC
TRBJ1-5 few TRBV6-5 . CASSYGGGITDRLKSNQPQHF TGTGCCAGCAGTTACGGGGGGGGAATTACGGACAGACTAAAGAGCAATCAGCCCCAGCATTTT
TRBJ2-5 many TRBV7-2 . CASTPGQPSQTQYF TGTGCCAGCACCCCAGGACAGCCCTCACAGACCCAGTACTTC
TRBJ1-3 many TRBV6-1 . CASSVRGSTGNTIYF TGTGCCAGCAGTGTCCGGGGGTCCACTGGAAACACCATATATTTT